This T cell receptor beta chain was found in a study of post-analysis software for immune sequencing data (dated by TCRdb to the mid-2010s). Background on the whole study: The recorded disease courses included relapsing-remitting, secondary progressive and progressive-relapsing multiple sclerosis, and some patients had no subtype annotation. A subset of samples was prepared in parallel using single-end sample barcoding, then pooled and co-amplified after Illumina adapter ligation. The patient repertoires were set against ten to eleven previously published healthy control repertoires from donors whose ages ranged from roughly 6 to 26 years.

To demonstrate the VDJtools post-analysis software, TCR beta repertoires were profiled from the peripheral blood of about 13 young patients with multiple sclerosis. The patients with multiple sclerosis were children and adolescents between roughly 6 and 16 years of age. Broader findings and caveats from the paper: Significantly higher frequencies in patients than in controls were found for roughly 5 TRBV segments, including TRBV5-6, TRBV5-1 and TRBV20-1. Direct clustering with F measure showed strong co-clustering of samples prepared in the same batch, prompting a batch-effect correction. The multiple sclerosis patient group was slightly younger than the control group. Compared with controls, multiple sclerosis patients had significantly lower normalized Chao1 diversity, a finding suggesting substantial peripheral T-cell clonal expansion.

The CDR3 holds 18 amino acids from the cysteine to the phenylalanine. CDR3 DNA is the only sequence kept; it has 54 bases, read in frame from the first base. Between the V and J ends, shortened by 5 bases and 5 bases respectively, the junction contains 30 bases. CDR1 and CDR2, looked up from the germline V gene, are SQVTM and ANQGSEA. Library preparation was by PCR. TCRdb names Illumina HiSeq 2500 as the instrument used. Unique molecular identifiers were incorporated into TCR beta cDNA libraries to reduce PCR and sequencing biases. Around 500,000 cDNA molecules were obtained for every 1 to 10 million input T cells, so each molecule roughly corresponded to one T cell. The patient libraries were prepared and sequenced using the same protocol as the earlier healthy control dataset. Samples belonging to the same batch were prepared together, multiplexed and sequenced on a shared HiSeq lane. The authors' pipeline ran thus. Raw barcoded reads were processed with MIGEC, discarding single-read molecular identifier groups before consensus assembly and CDR3 extraction. Clonotype tables were post-analysed with VDJtools, normalizing diversity by down-sampling all datasets to the smallest sample size. To correct batch-related cross-sample contamination, repertoire overlap clustering matched CDR3 amino acid sequences but not nucleotide sequences. The public reads were reprocessed in TCRdb via fastp at Q25 and MiXCR, keeping in-frame beta chains. Here each entry gathers all rows of one CDR3 protein and keeps the most common genes and DNA. The V and J calls and clone size are TCRdb's, not the authors'. In all, the sample holds some 890,000 distinct CDR3 sequences, and 53% of those were seen once. The leading ten clones occupy about 4.8% of the sample.

Worth noting for this clonotype: The antigen this receptor binds is unknown. Per-base qualities were not stored, and no clone one base away is much larger.

The sequence joins TRBV29-1 to TRBJ1-2, with TRBD1 as a weak D call on 6 bases. The source material was blood. This receptor was obtained from a girl aged 10 to 17 with multiple sclerosis. The CDR3 protein sequence reads: CSVWGSTGLPKRTYGYTF. Read as DNA, the sequence is TGCAGCGTTTGGGGCTCGACAGGCCTCCCGAAACGGACTTATGGCTACACCTTC.